In this sample, the clone carrying this T cell receptor beta chain turned up many times. Antigen unknown. The length of the CDR3 is 15 residues. V lost 0 bases, J lost 7 bases, and 19 bases lay in between. CDR1 and CDR2 from the germline V gene are DFQATT and SNEGSKA (reference sequence). This sample is part of a study of T cell repertoires in cytomegalovirus infection. About the research overall: An indication of both CMV infection and matching HLA type came from public TCR beta signatures. Overall study results and limits: Dominating the ex vivo response were TCR beta clonotypes that were CMV-specific and HLA-C-restricted. Summed public TCR beta family frequency identified CMV carriers bearing the relevant HLA.

TCRdb independently ran MiXCR on the reads; one entry per CDR3 protein. Of approximately 140,000 distinct CDR3 sequences detected, about 6.1% appear once; the ten largest clones hold more than 15%. Sequencing was done on a sample of PBMCs. V and J are TRBV20-1 and TRBJ2-7, with D possibly being TRBD1 or TRBD2 (5 bases each). The sequence was obtained from a human donor in good health (CMV status not recorded). Some clones in this sample may be carry-over from other donors' samples. The CDR3 loop reads CSARDLVGAGMEQYF. CDR3 DNA sequence: TGCAGTGCTAGAGATCTGGTAGGGGCCGGGATGGAGCAGTACTTC.